This TCR beta chain was documented in a study of beta chain features in type 1 diabetes. Study-wide background: Healthy donors and patients had similar age, gender and cell yields. Taken together, all samples contributed roughly 100 million examined sorted cells.

Each of the sorted populations had a purity greater than 95%. This clone has just a few counts. Its specificity is unknown. Other DNA sequences within the sample encode an identical CDR3. In germline, CDR1 is SNHLY, CDR2 FYNNEI. The CDR3 is 12 amino acids. Trimming left V 4 bases short and J 1 base short, with 5 bases between. As every portion of the isolated RNA was reverse transcribed, the sequencing read expressed TCRB transcripts. Repertoires were generated with immunoSEQ multiplex PCR, while TCRdb's copy carries only in-frame clones and drops some. This sample has around 710,000 clones, with approximately 13% found just once. Study-wide points: Among all four CD4+ subsets, Type 1 diabetes patients had TCRB CDR3s that were moderately but significantly shorter. Type 1 diabetes patients showed fewer insertions and more deletions at VDJ junctions.

The chain uses TRBV2 and TRBJ2-7; D gene unclear. Sequencing was performed on naive CD4+ T cells from blood. The sequence was obtained from a man between 25 and 39 years old with type 1 diabetes. CDR3 in amino acids: CASSGQSYEQYF. CDR3 bases: TGTGCCAGCAGTGGTCAGTCCTACGAGCAGTACTTC.